This is a list of T cell receptor beta chains from one sample in a study of shared clonotypes between healthy human individuals. The table came from immunoSEQ multiplex PCR; TCRdb's copy has only in-frame clones and leaves some out. Here the sample spans approximately 510,000 clones, approximately 79% being singletons. Sequencing used PBMCs. These TCRs come from a woman aged 40 to 50 in good health. Some clones in this sample may be carry-over from other donors' samples. The CDR3 runs from the conserved cysteine through the conserved F or W. D genes are given only for firm matches. A row's size may be missing; if present it is once, few, many or a size class.

v_call	d_call	clone_size	j_call	cdr3_aa	cdr3_nt
TRBV5-4	NA	NA	TRBJ2-1	CASSYDRSSYNEQFF	TGTGCCAGCAGCTACGACAGAAGCTCCTACAATGAGCAGTTCTTC
TRBV28	NA	NA	TRBJ2-1	CASSFSYNEQFF	TGTGCCAGCAGTTTTTCATACAATGAGCAGTTCTTC
TRBV5-1	TRBD2	NA	TRBJ2-3	CASSSRGRRGTDTQYF	TGCGCCAGCAGCTCCCGCGGGAGACGTGGCACAGATACGCAGTATTTT
TRBV7-3	NA	few	TRBJ1-2	CASSPASGPYGYTF	TGTGCCAGCAGCCCAGCATCGGGGCCTTATGGCTACACCTTC
TRBV7-9	TRBD1	NA	TRBJ1-3	CASSRRTGPTSGNTIYF	TGTGCCAGCAGCCGGAGGACAGGACCCACCTCTGGAAACACCATATATTTT
TRBV2	NA	NA	TRBJ2-7	CASSGSWQTEMKYF	TGTGCCAGCAGTGGTAGTTGGCAGACTGAGATGAAGTACTTC
TRBV2	NA	NA	TRBJ2-4	CATRRGPSKNIQYF	TGTGCCACCCGAAGAGGACCATCCAAAAACATTCAGTACTTC
TRBV5-1	NA	NA	TRBJ1-2	CASSLGPGDYGYTF	TGCGCCAGCAGCTTGGGCCCGGGGGACTATGGCTACACCTTC
TRBV18	NA	once	TRBJ2-7	CASSGTASYEQYF	TGTGCCAGCTCAGGCACAGCCTCCTACGAGCAGTACTTC
TRBV5-1	TRBD1	NA	TRBJ2-2	CASSRSNGQGADGELFF	TGCGCCAGCAGCCGGTCCAACGGACAGGGGGCCGACGGGGAGCTGTTTTTT
TRBV19	NA	few	TRBJ1-5	CASSMGQNQPQHF	TGTGCCAGTAGTATGGGACAAAATCAGCCCCAGCATTTT
TRBV11-2	NA	NA	TRBJ1-5	CASSLGGHRNQPQHF	TGTGCCAGCAGCTTAGGGGGACATAGAAATCAGCCCCAGCATTTT
TRBV6-1	NA	NA	TRBJ1-2	CASSEGGRGPRGYTF	TGTGCCAGCAGTGAAGGTGGGCGGGGGCCGCGGGGCTACACCTTC
TRBV6-5	TRBD1	NA	TRBJ1-2	CASSYRGRYGYTF	TGTGCCAGCAGTTACAGGGGGCGCTATGGCTACACCTTC
TRBV7-9	NA	NA	TRBJ2-3	CASSLERGQYTDTQYF	TGTGCCAGCAGCTTAGAAAGGGGACAATACACAGATACGCAGTATTTT
TRBV30	TRBD1	NA	TRBJ1-3	CAWKGQGDYRHGNTIYF	TGTGCCTGGAAAGGACAGGGGGACTATCGACATGGAAACACCATATATTTT
TRBV5-6	NA	NA	TRBJ2-1	CASSRGTTGGDEQFF	TGTGCCAGCAGCCGAGGGACCACCGGAGGTGATGAGCAGTTCTTC
TRBV5-1	TRBD1	NA	TRBJ1-4	CASSYGQEDEKLFF	TGCGCCAGCAGCTACGGACAGGAGGATGAAAAACTGTTTTTT
TRBV13	TRBD1	once	TRBJ2-3	CASSLGTGYGEQYF	TGTGCCAGCAGCTTAGGGACAGGGTATGGTGAGCAGTATTTT
TRBV5-1	NA	once	TRBJ2-1	CASSYTRDSNEQFF	TGCGCCAGCAGCTACACACGCGATTCCAATGAGCAGTTCTTC
TRBV28	NA	NA	TRBJ1-5	CASREQTGGYQPQHF	TGTGCCAGCAGGGAACAGACAGGTGGATATCAGCCCCAGCATTTT
TRBV5-5	TRBD1	NA	TRBJ1-1	CASSFPGQGVTEAFF	TGTGCCAGCAGCTTTCCGGGACAGGGGGTCACTGAAGCTTTCTTT